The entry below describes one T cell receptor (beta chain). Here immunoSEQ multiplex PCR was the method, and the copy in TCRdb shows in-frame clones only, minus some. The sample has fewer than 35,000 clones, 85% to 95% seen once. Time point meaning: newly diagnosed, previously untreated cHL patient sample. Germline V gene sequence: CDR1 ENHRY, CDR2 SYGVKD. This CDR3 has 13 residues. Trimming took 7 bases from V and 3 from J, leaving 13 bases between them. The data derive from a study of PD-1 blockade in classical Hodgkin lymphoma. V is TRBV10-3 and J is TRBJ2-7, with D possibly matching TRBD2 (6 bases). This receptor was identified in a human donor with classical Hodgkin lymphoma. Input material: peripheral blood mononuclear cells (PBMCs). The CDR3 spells CAITGDPFYEQYF. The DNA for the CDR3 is TGTGCCATCACGGGGGACCCGTTCTACGAGCAGTACTTC.